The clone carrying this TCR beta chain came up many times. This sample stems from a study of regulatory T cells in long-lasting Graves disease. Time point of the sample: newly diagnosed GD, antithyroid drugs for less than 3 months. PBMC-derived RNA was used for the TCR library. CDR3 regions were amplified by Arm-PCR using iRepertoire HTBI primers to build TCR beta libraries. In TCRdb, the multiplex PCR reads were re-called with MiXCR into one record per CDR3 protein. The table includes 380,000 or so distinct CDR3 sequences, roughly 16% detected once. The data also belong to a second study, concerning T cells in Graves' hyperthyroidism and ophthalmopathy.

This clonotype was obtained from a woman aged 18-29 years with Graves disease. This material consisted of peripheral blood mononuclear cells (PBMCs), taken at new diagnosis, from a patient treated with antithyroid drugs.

CDR3 in amino acids: CSVKQGAGRTEAFF. CDR3 nucleotide sequence: TGCAGTGTTAAACAGGGGGCCGGGCGCACTGAAGCTTTCTTT. The rearrangement joins TRBV20-1 to TRBJ1-1, with 9 bases aligning to TRBD1. Germline V gene sequence: CDR1 DFQATT, CDR2 SNEGSKA (reference sequence). The CDR3 is 14 residues long. Trimming at V came to 7 bases and at J to 4 bases, leaving 10 bases not matched to a gene.